The rows below give T cell receptor beta chains drawn from one sample of a study of blood T cell repertoires in COVID-19. Clones were read by immunoSEQ multiplex PCR, and TCRdb kept only the in-frame ones, dropping some. The table records 250,000 or so clones, around 85% of them present only once. The specimen sequenced was PBMCs or T cells enriched from blood (not recorded which). The receptors were gathered from a woman between 50 and 59 years old who had recovered from COVID-19. Each CDR3 is given with its conserved first and last residue. D genes are given only for firm matches. Some rows mark clone size as missing; the rest say once, few, many or name a class of expanded clone.

D: TRBD2
V: TRBV5-4
J: TRBJ2-2
size: -
DNA: TGTGCCAGCAGCTTTGGACTAGCGGGTCGGGGCCGGGCCACCGGGGAGCTGTTTTTT
CDR3: CASSFGLAGRGRATGELFF

D: -
V: TRBV7-9
J: TRBJ1-5
size: -
DNA: TGTGCCAGCAGCTTAGTCCCCCTGGGGGCAATCAGCAATCAGCCCCAGCATTTT
CDR3: CASSLVPLGAISNQPQHF

D: -
V: TRBV3-1/TRBV3-2
J: TRBJ1-1
size: -
DNA: TGTGCCAGCAGCCCTATAAAGGGACTAATGAACACTGAAGCTTTCTTT
CDR3: CASSPIKGLMNTEAFF

D: -
V: TRBV21-1
J: TRBJ1-5
size: -
DNA: TGTGCCAGCAGCAAAGGCCAGACAGAATTAAATAGCAATCAGCCCCAGCATTTT
CDR3: CASSKGQTELNSNQPQHF

D: TRBD1
V: TRBV5-1
J: TRBJ1-1
size: few
DNA: TGCGCCAGCATGAATAGGGACAGCGGGTCGAACACTGAAGCTTTCTTT
CDR3: CASMNRDSGSNTEAFF

D: TRBD1
V: TRBV2
J: TRBJ1-1
size: -
DNA: TGTGCCAGCAACCTACAGGGGGCGCTTTCTGAAGCTTTCTTT
CDR3: CASNLQGALSEAFF

D: -
V: TRBV6-5
J: TRBJ1-1
size: -
DNA: TGTGCCAGCAGTTACGGAGGGATTTGGACTGAAGCTTTCTTT
CDR3: CASSYGGIWTEAFF

D: -
V: TRBV2
J: TRBJ2-2
size: -
DNA: TGTGCCAGCAGTGAAGGGACAACCTACACCGGGGAGCTGTTTTTT
CDR3: CASSEGTTYTGELFF

D: TRBD2
V: TRBV5-5
J: TRBJ2-1
size: -
DNA: TGTGCCAGCAGCGTTCAGCGGGACCCTTCCTACAATGAGCAGTTCTTC
CDR3: CASSVQRDPSYNEQFF

D: TRBD1
V: TRBV19
J: TRBJ2-4
size: -
DNA: TGTGCCAGTACCCTAGGGCAGGGGGCGCGGTGGTCATGGTACTTC
CDR3: CASTLGQGARWSWYF

D: TRBD2
V: TRBV3-1/TRBV3-2
J: TRBJ2-2
size: -
DNA: TGTGCCAGCAGCCGGGGACTACCGGCTGCCCCCGGGGAGCTGTTTTTT
CDR3: CASSRGLPAAPGELFF

D: TRBD2
V: TRBV24-1
J: TRBJ2-7
size: -
DNA: TGTGCCACCAGTGATTTGTGTAGGACTAGCGGGGTCTCCTACGAGCAGTACTTC
CDR3: CATSDLCRTSGVSYEQYF

D: TRBD2
V: TRBV4-2
J: TRBJ2-7
size: -
DNA: TGTGCCAGCAGCCAGCCTAGCGGGAGCCCTACCTACGAGCAGTACTTC
CDR3: CASSQPSGSPTYEQYF

D: TRBD1
V: TRBV28
J: TRBJ2-7
size: -
DNA: TGTGCCAGCAGTTTTCGTTTACCGGGACAGGGCTACGAGCAGTACTTC
CDR3: CASSFRLPGQGYEQYF

D: -
V: TRBV19
J: TRBJ2-1
size: few
DNA: TGTGCCAGTAGCCTAACTAGTGTCACCTACAATGAGCAGTTCTTC
CDR3: CASSLTSVTYNEQFF

D: -
V: TRBV20-1
J: TRBJ2-1
size: -
DNA: TGCAGTGCTAGAGCAGACAATGAGCAGTTCTTC
CDR3: CSARADNEQFF

D: TRBD1
V: TRBV2
J: TRBJ2-1
size: -
DNA: TGTGCCAGCAGTGGTTCGGACAGGGGGTATGAGCAGTTCTTC
CDR3: CASSGSDRGYEQFF

D: TRBD2
V: TRBV19
J: TRBJ2-1
size: -
DNA: TGTGCCAGTAGTATAGGACTAGCGGCCTACAATGAGCAGTTCTTC
CDR3: CASSIGLAAYNEQFF

D: -
V: TRBV10-3
J: TRBJ1-5
size: few
DNA: TGTGCCATCAGTGAGTTAACAGTCGGGCCCCAGCATTTT
CDR3: CAISELTVGPQHF

D: TRBD2
V: TRBV5-1
J: TRBJ2-5
size: -
DNA: TGCGCCAGCAGCTTGGGGCCTAGCGGATTCCAAGAGACCCAGTACTTC
CDR3: CASSLGPSGFQETQYF

D: TRBD2
V: TRBV27
J: TRBJ2-3
size: -
DNA: TGTGCCAGCAGTTGGGGACTAGCGGGAACAGATACGCAGTATTTT
CDR3: CASSWGLAGTDTQYF

D: TRBD1
V: TRBV5-4
J: TRBJ1-1
size: -
DNA: TGTGCCAGCAGCCCGGGACAGGGGAGGACCTACACTGAAGCTTTCTTT
CDR3: CASSPGQGRTYTEAFF

D: -
V: TRBV7-8
J: TRBJ1-3
size: -
DNA: TGTGCCAGCAGCCAAAGGGGTGGAAACACCATATATTTT
CDR3: CASSQRGGNTIYF

D: TRBD2
V: TRBV7-6
J: TRBJ2-5
size: -
DNA: TGTGCCAGCAGCTTATTGGGACTAGCGGTCGCGGAGACCCAGTACTTC
CDR3: CASSLLGLAVAETQYF

D: -
V: TRBV5-5
J: TRBJ1-2
size: -
DNA: TGTGCCAGCAGCTTGGACAGTGGGGGCTACACCTTC
CDR3: CASSLDSGGYTF